This T cell receptor beta chain was documented in a study of T-cell memory formation after mild COVID-19. About the research overall: Most TCR clusters belonged to a single donor.

The CDR3 loop spans 12 amino acids. CDR1 is MNHEY, CDR2 SVGAGI, per germline. V gave up 5 bases and J gave up 7 bases, with 9 bases separating them. TCRdb analysed the 5' RACE reads with MiXCR anew, one entry per CDR3 protein. Seen here are some 320,000 distinct CDR3 sequences, roughly an eighth observed once, and the top ten hold over 20%. This clonotype was picked up a small number of times. The chain is built from TRBV6-5 and TRBJ2-1; TRBD1 is a possible D gene (5 bases). The source of this sequence is a man between 18 and 35 years old who had mild COVID-19 (a few samples of this study predate the infection). Cell type and time point are not known. The sample taken for sequencing was PBMCs or a T cell subset sorted from them (not recorded which). The CDR3 here is CASSNTGNEQFF. CDR3 DNA sequence: TGTGCCAGCAGTAACACAGGAAATGAGCAGTTCTTC.